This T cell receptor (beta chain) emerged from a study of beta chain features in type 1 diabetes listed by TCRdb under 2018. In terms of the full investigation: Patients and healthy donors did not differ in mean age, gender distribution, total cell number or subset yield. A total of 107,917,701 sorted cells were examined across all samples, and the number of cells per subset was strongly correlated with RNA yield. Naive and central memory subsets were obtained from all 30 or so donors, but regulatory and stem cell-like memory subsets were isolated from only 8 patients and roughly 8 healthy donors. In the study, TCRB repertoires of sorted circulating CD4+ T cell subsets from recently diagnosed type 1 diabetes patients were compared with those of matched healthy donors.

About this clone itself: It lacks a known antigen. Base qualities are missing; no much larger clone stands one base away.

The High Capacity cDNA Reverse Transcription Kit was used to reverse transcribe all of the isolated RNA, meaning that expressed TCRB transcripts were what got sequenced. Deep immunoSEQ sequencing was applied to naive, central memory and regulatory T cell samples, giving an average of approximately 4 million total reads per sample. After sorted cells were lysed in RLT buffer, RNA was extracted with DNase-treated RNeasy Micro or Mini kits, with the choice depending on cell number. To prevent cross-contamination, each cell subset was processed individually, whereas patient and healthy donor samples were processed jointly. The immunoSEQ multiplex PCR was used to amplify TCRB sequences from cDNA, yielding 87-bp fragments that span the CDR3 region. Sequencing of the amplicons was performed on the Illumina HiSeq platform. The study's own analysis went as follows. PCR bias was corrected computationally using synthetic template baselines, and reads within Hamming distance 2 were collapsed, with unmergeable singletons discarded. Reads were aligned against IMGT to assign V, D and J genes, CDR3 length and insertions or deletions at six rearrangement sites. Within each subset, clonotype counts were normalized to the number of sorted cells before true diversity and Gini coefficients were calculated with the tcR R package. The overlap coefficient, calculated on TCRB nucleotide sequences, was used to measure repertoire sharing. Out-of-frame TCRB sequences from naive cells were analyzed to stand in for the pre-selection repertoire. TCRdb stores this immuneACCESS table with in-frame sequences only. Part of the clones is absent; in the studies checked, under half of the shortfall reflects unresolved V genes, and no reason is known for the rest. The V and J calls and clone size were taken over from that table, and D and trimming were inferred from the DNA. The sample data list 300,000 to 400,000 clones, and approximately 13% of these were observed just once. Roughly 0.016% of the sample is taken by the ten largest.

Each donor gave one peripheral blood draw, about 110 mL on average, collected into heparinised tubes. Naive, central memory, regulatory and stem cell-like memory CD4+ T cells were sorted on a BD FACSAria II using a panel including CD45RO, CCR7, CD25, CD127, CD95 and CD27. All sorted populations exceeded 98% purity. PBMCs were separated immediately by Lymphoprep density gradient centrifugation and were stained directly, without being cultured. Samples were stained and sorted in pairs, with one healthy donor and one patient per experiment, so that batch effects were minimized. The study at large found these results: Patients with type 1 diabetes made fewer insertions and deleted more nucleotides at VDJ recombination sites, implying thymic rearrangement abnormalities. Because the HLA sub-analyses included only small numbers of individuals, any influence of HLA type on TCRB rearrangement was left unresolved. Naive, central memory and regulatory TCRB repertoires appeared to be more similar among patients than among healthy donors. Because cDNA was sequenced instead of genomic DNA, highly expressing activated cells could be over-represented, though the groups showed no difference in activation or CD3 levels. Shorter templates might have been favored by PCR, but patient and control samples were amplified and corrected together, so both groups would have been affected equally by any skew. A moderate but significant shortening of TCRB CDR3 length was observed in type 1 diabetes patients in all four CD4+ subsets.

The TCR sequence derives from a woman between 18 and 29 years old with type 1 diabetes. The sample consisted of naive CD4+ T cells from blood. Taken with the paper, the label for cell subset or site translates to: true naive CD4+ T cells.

The DNA sequence reads TGTGCCAGCAGTTTGGTACCCCTTGAGCGACAGAGCTCCTACAATGAGCAGTTCTTC. Translated, this gives CASSLVPLERQSSYNEQFF. The chain is encoded by TRBV27 joined to TRBJ2-1; TRBD1 is a weak D gene call, 5 bases matching. Its CDR3 holds 19 amino acids, cysteine through phenylalanine. Only the CDR3 portion is preserved as DNA: 57 bases, with reading frame beginning at the first base. CDR1 and CDR2 (MNHEY, SMNVEV) derive from the germline V gene (reference sequence). Between the V and J ends, shortened by 3 bases and 0 bases respectively, the junction contains 21 bases.